Listed below are T cell receptor beta chains from one sample, sequenced in a study of CD8+CD57+ T cells in acquired aplastic anemia. TCRdb analysed the reads with MiXCR anew, one entry per CDR3 protein. The table shows some 170,000 distinct CDR3 sequences, with less than 60% occurring only once. Sequenced sample: sorted CD4+, CD8+, or CD8+CD57+ T cells (not recorded which) from PBMCs. Receptors originate from a human donor with aplastic anemia. The CDR3 runs from the conserved cysteine through the conserved F or W. D genes are given only for firm matches. Rows give clone size only sometimes, using once, few, many, or a class for an expanded clone.

CDR3aa: CASSSTRTGYEQYF
CDR3nt: TGTGCCAGTAGTTCCACTCGGACGGGTTACGAGCAGTACTTC
abundance: few
v_gene: TRBV19
d_gene: .
j_gene: TRBJ2-7

CDR3aa: CASRINTGELFF
CDR3nt: TGTGCCAGCAGAATAAACACCGGGGAGCTGTTTTTT
abundance: .
v_gene: TRBV6-1
d_gene: .
j_gene: TRBJ2-2

CDR3aa: CASSRTGGNEQFF
CDR3nt: TGTGCCAGTTCCCGGACAGGGGGTAATGAGCAGTTCTTC
abundance: .
v_gene: TRBV19
d_gene: TRBD1
j_gene: TRBJ2-1

CDR3aa: CASRLAGETQHF
CDR3nt: TGTGCCAGTAGACTAGCGGGTGAGACCCAGCATTTT
abundance: .
v_gene: TRBV19
d_gene: .
j_gene: TRBJ1-5

CDR3aa: CASSPLFGQGPKNIQYF
CDR3nt: TGTGCCAGCAGCCCCCTTTTCGGCCAGGGACCCAAAAACATTCAGTACTTC
abundance: few
v_gene: TRBV11-2
d_gene: .
j_gene: TRBJ2-4

CDR3aa: CASSRAGTAPNQPQHF
CDR3nt: TGTGCCAGTAGTCGAGCCGGGACCGCCCCAAATCAGCCCCAGCATTTT
abundance: many
v_gene: TRBV19
d_gene: .
j_gene: TRBJ1-5

CDR3aa: CAIRDNHEQYF
CDR3nt: TGTGCCATCAGGGACAACCACGAGCAGTACTTC
abundance: .
v_gene: TRBV10-3
d_gene: .
j_gene: TRBJ2-7

CDR3aa: CASVAGSVTEAFF
CDR3nt: TGTGCCAGCGTCGCGGGGTCGGTCACTGAAGCTTTCTTT
abundance: many
v_gene: TRBV12-3/TRBV12-4
d_gene: .
j_gene: TRBJ1-1

CDR3aa: CTSSEGPNGGYTF
CDR3nt: TGTACCAGTAGCGAAGGGCCAAACGGCGGCTACACCTTC
abundance: .
v_gene: TRBV19
d_gene: .
j_gene: TRBJ1-2

CDR3aa: CSANPDSSAEAFF
CDR3nt: TGCAGTGCTAACCCGGACAGTTCGGCTGAAGCTTTCTTT
abundance: once
v_gene: TRBV20-1
d_gene: .
j_gene: TRBJ1-1

CDR3aa: CASSQGGRGRGGNTIYF
CDR3nt: TGTGCCAGCAGCCAAGGCGGCCGGGGACGAGGTGGAAACACCATATATTTT
abundance: many
v_gene: TRBV4-2
d_gene: .
j_gene: TRBJ1-3

CDR3aa: CASSERLAGGGEQYF
CDR3nt: TGTGCCAGCAGTGAAAGACTAGCGGGAGGAGGCGAGCAGTACTTC
abundance: few
v_gene: TRBV2
d_gene: TRBD2
j_gene: TRBJ2-7

CDR3aa: CASSQGEGNFYGYTF
CDR3nt: TGCGCCAGCAGCCAAGGCGAGGGGAATTTCTATGGCTACACCTTC
abundance: many
v_gene: TRBV4-1
d_gene: .
j_gene: TRBJ1-2

CDR3aa: CASMAGGSTLNTEAFF
CDR3nt: TGCGCCAGCATGGCGGGGGGCTCCACTTTGAACACTGAAGCTTTCTTT
abundance: once
v_gene: TRBV10-1
d_gene: .
j_gene: TRBJ1-1

CDR3aa: CASSPDGLNMNTEAFF
CDR3nt: TGCGCCAGCAGCCCGGATGGTCTGAATATGAACACTGAAGCTTTCTTT
abundance: many
v_gene: TRBV5-1
d_gene: .
j_gene: TRBJ1-1

CDR3aa: CATSREFGNYGYTF
CDR3nt: TGTGCCACCAGCAGAGAATTTGGTAACTATGGCTACACCTTC
abundance: .
v_gene: TRBV15
d_gene: .
j_gene: TRBJ1-2

CDR3aa: CAITRDGLAGYTF
CDR3nt: TGTGCCATCACGAGGGATGGTCTGGCCGGCTACACCTTC
abundance: .
v_gene: TRBV10-3
d_gene: .
j_gene: TRBJ1-2

CDR3aa: CASSFLAGAGELFF
CDR3nt: TGTGCCAGCAGCTTCCTAGCGGGAGCCGGGGAGCTGTTTTTT
abundance: .
v_gene: TRBV7-9
d_gene: TRBD2
j_gene: TRBJ2-2

CDR3aa: CASRASGASGEEQYF
CDR3nt: TGTGCCAGCAGGGCTAGCGGGGCGTCTGGAGAAGAGCAGTACTTC
abundance: many
v_gene: TRBV3-1
d_gene: TRBD2
j_gene: TRBJ2-7

CDR3aa: CASSADRKYQETQYF
CDR3nt: TGTGCCAGCAGTGCAGACAGGAAGTACCAAGAGACCCAGTACTTC
abundance: many
v_gene: TRBV12-3/TRBV12-4
d_gene: .
j_gene: TRBJ2-5

CDR3aa: CASSYRGGPQETQYF
CDR3nt: TGTGCCAGCAGTTACCGGGGAGGGCCCCAAGAGACCCAGTACTTC
abundance: many
v_gene: TRBV6-2/TRBV6-3
d_gene: TRBD2
j_gene: TRBJ2-5

CDR3aa: CASSPQDYGYTF
CDR3nt: TGTGCCAGCAGCCCCCAGGACTATGGCTACACCTTC
abundance: .
v_gene: TRBV7-8
d_gene: .
j_gene: TRBJ1-2

CDR3aa: CASSGSGGELFF
CDR3nt: TGTGCCAGCAGTGGGTCCGGCGGGGAGCTGTTTTTT
abundance: few
v_gene: TRBV2
d_gene: .
j_gene: TRBJ2-2

CDR3aa: CASRDTGLGQPQHF
CDR3nt: TGTGCCAGCAGAGATACAGGGCTTGGTCAGCCCCAGCATTTT
abundance: .
v_gene: TRBV2
d_gene: .
j_gene: TRBJ1-5

CDR3aa: CASTEGTSGGAYNEQFF
CDR3nt: TGTGCCAGCACCGAAGGGACTAGCGGGGGTGCTTACAATGAGCAGTTCTTC
abundance: .
v_gene: TRBV2
d_gene: TRBD2
j_gene: TRBJ2-1

CDR3aa: CASSPQRGQGIFRGEAFF
CDR3nt: TGTGCCAGCAGCCCACAGAGAGGACAGGGGATTTTCCGAGGTGAAGCTTTCTTT
abundance: once
v_gene: TRBV7-3
d_gene: TRBD1
j_gene: TRBJ1-1

CDR3aa: CASSLTKSYGYTF
CDR3nt: TGTGCCAGCAGTTTAACAAAATCCTATGGCTACACCTTC
abundance: many
v_gene: TRBV27
d_gene: .
j_gene: TRBJ1-2

CDR3aa: CAISAVTGVGSPLHF
CDR3nt: TGTGCCATCAGTGCTGTGACAGGGGTAGGTTCACCCCTCCACTTT
abundance: .
v_gene: TRBV10-3
d_gene: TRBD1
j_gene: TRBJ1-6

CDR3aa: CASSQGGVNTEAFF
CDR3nt: TGTGCCAGTAGCCAGGGAGGGGTGAACACTGAAGCTTTCTTT
abundance: .
v_gene: TRBV19
d_gene: .
j_gene: TRBJ1-1

CDR3aa: CASSPSDRAYGYTF
CDR3nt: TGTGCCAGTAGTCCGTCGGACAGGGCCTATGGCTACACCTTC
abundance: .
v_gene: TRBV19
d_gene: TRBD1
j_gene: TRBJ1-2

CDR3aa: CASSREGHYEQYF
CDR3nt: TGTGCCAGCTCGAGGGAGGGCCACTACGAGCAGTACTTC
abundance: many
v_gene: TRBV27
d_gene: TRBD2
j_gene: TRBJ2-7

CDR3aa: CASTVPGLTVGNTEAFF
CDR3nt: TGTGCCAGCACCGTACCTGGGCTGACAGTGGGGAACACTGAAGCTTTCTTT
abundance: once
v_gene: TRBV2
d_gene: .
j_gene: TRBJ1-1

CDR3aa: CASSQDGHFNTEAFF
CDR3nt: TGCGCCAGCAGCCAAGATGGGCATTTTAACACTGAAGCTTTCTTT
abundance: .
v_gene: TRBV4-3
d_gene: .
j_gene: TRBJ1-1

CDR3aa: CASSLPGEGTEAFF
CDR3nt: TGTGCCAGCAGTTTGCCAGGGGAGGGCACTGAAGCTTTCTTT
abundance: .
v_gene: TRBV12-3/TRBV12-4
d_gene: .
j_gene: TRBJ1-1

CDR3aa: CASNLGEGAYEQYF
CDR3nt: TGTGCCAGCAACCTAGGAGAGGGCGCCTACGAGCAGTACTTC
abundance: once
v_gene: TRBV12-3/TRBV12-4
d_gene: .
j_gene: TRBJ2-7

CDR3aa: CSARVVGMRAFF
CDR3nt: TGCAGTGCTAGAGTTGTGGGAATGCGGGCTTTCTTT
abundance: .
v_gene: TRBV20-1
d_gene: .
j_gene: TRBJ1-1

CDR3aa: CASSPGGVAENEKLFF
CDR3nt: TGTGCCAGCAGCCCCGGGGGCGTGGCGGAAAATGAAAAACTGTTTTTT
abundance: .
v_gene: TRBV4-2
d_gene: .
j_gene: TRBJ1-4

CDR3aa: CAHTPRGTGELFF
CDR3nt: TGTGCCCACACTCCTAGAGGCACCGGGGAGCTGTTTTTT
abundance: few
v_gene: TRBV7-8
d_gene: .
j_gene: TRBJ2-2

CDR3aa: CSVITGGDLYEQYF
CDR3nt: TGCAGCGTAATTACAGGGGGTGACCTCTACGAGCAGTACTTC
abundance: .
v_gene: TRBV29-1
d_gene: TRBD1
j_gene: TRBJ2-7

CDR3aa: CASSHRGSGGAREQFF
CDR3nt: TGTGCCAGCAGCCATAGGGGGAGCGGGGGGGCTCGTGAGCAGTTCTTC
abundance: .
v_gene: TRBV3-1
d_gene: TRBD2
j_gene: TRBJ2-1

CDR3aa: CASSFGLAFEQYF
CDR3nt: TGTGCCAGCAGCTTTGGACTAGCGTTTGAGCAGTACTTC
abundance: few
v_gene: TRBV7-2
d_gene: TRBD2
j_gene: TRBJ2-7

CDR3aa: CSARESVSNQPQHF
CDR3nt: TGCAGTGCTAGAGAGTCGGTTAGCAATCAGCCCCAGCATTTT
abundance: .
v_gene: TRBV20-1
d_gene: .
j_gene: TRBJ1-5

CDR3aa: CASSHLDLGLAKGNEQFF
CDR3nt: TGCGCCAGCAGCCATCTCGACCTGGGACTAGCGAAGGGAAATGAGCAGTTCTTC
abundance: .
v_gene: TRBV5-1
d_gene: TRBD2
j_gene: TRBJ2-1

CDR3aa: CATSRDGTSGRAQGETQYF
CDR3nt: TGTGCCACCAGCAGGGACGGGACTAGCGGGAGGGCCCAGGGGGAGACCCAGTACTTC
abundance: .
v_gene: TRBV15
d_gene: TRBD2
j_gene: TRBJ2-5

CDR3aa: CAISELGTGKALTF
CDR3nt: TGTGCCATCAGTGAGCTAGGGACAGGTAAGGCCCTGACTTTC
abundance: .
v_gene: TRBV10-3
d_gene: TRBD1
j_gene: TRBJ2-6

CDR3aa: CATSSVVPGGPGNEQFF
CDR3nt: TGTGCCACCAGCAGTGTAGTCCCCGGGGGGCCCGGCAATGAGCAGTTCTTC
abundance: .
v_gene: TRBV15
d_gene: .
j_gene: TRBJ2-1

CDR3aa: CASSPTGGSHNEQFF
CDR3nt: TGTGCCAGCAGTCCGACAGGGGGCTCCCACAATGAGCAGTTCTTC
abundance: .
v_gene: TRBV2
d_gene: TRBD1
j_gene: TRBJ2-1

CDR3aa: CASSSRTSGYTF
CDR3nt: TGTGCCAGCAGCTCTAGGACGAGTGGCTACACCTTC
abundance: many
v_gene: TRBV7-8
d_gene: .
j_gene: TRBJ1-2

CDR3aa: CAITGKVTDTQYF
CDR3nt: TGTGCCATCACGGGGAAAGTCACAGATACGCAGTATTTT
abundance: .
v_gene: TRBV10-3
d_gene: .
j_gene: TRBJ2-3